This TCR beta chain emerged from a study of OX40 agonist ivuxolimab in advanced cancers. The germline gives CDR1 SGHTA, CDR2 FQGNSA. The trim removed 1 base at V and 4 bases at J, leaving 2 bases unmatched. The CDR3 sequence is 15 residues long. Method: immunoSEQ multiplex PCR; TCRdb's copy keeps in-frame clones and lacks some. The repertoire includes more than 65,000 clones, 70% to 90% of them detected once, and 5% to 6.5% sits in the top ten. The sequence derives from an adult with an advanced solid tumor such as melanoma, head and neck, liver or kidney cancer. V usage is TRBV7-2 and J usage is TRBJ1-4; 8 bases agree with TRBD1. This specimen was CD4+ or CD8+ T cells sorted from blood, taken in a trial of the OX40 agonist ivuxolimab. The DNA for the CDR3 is TGTGCCAGCAGCTTAGGGGACAGGTTTAATGAAAAACTGTTTTTT. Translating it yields CASSLGDRFNEKLFF.